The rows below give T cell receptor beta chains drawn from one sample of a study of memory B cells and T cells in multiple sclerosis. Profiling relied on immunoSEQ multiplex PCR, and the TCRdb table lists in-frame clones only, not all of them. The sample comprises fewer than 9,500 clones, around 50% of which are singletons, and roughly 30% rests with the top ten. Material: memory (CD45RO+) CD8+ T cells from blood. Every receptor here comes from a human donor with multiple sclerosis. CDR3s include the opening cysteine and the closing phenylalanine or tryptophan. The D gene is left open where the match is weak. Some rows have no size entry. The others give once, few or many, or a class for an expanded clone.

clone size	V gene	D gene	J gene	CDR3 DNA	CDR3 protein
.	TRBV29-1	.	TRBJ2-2	TGCAGCGTTGACAAACTAGGGACCGGGGAGCTGTTTTTT	CSVDKLGTGELFF
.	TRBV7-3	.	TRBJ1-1	TGTGCCAGCAGCTTGGACAAGAACACTGAAGCTTTCTTT	CASSLDKNTEAFF
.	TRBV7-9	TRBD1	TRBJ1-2	TGTGCCAGCACGCTACAGGGGGCTGGCTACACCTTC	CASTLQGAGYTF
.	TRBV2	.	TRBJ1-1	TGTGCCAGCAGTGCCGACGGGAGGGCTTTCTTT	CASSADGRAFF
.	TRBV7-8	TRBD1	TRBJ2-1	TGTGCCAGCAGCAGAGCCGGGACAGGGTTTGATGAGCAGTTCTTC	CASSRAGTGFDEQFF
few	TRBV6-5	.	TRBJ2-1	TGTGCCAGCAGTGAACAGACAGAATACAATGAGCAGTTCTTC	CASSEQTEYNEQFF
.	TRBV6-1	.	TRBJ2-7	TGTGCCAGCAGTGAAGTCACCATGAGCTCCTACGAGCAGTACTTC	CASSEVTMSSYEQYF
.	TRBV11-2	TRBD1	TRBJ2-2	TGTGCCAGCAGCTCACACGGGGACAGGGGGAACACCGGGGAGCTGTTTTTT	CASSSHGDRGNTGELFF
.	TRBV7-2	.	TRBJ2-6	TGTGCCAGCAGCTTAGTGAGGGCGGAAGGGGCCAACGTCCTGACTTTC	CASSLVRAEGANVLTF
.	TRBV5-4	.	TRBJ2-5	TGTGCCAGCAGCCTCAGTTGGGAGACCCAGTACTTC	CASSLSWETQYF
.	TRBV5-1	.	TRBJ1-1	TGCGCCAGCCGATGGGAGGGGGATACTGAAGCTTTCTTT	CASRWEGDTEAFF
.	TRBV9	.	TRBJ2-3	TGTGCCAGCAGCGGGAGGGCCCTAGATACGCAGTATTTT	CASSGRALDTQYF
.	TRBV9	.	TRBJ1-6	TGTGCCAGCAGCGATGACCCGACAGTACCGATCTCCTATAATTCACCCCTCCACTTT	CASSDDPTVPISYNSPLHF
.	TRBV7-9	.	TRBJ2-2	TGTGCCAGCAGCTTAGATCGGGCAGGGCGCACCGGGGAGCTGTTTTTT	CASSLDRAGRTGELFF
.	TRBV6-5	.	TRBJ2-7	TGTGCCAGCAGCCCAGTGGGGCCCTACGAGCAGTACTTC	CASSPVGPYEQYF
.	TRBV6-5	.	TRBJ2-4	TGTGTCAGGAGGGGGACCAACAAAAACATTCAGTACTTC	CVRRGTNKNIQYF
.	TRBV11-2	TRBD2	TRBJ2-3	TGTGCCAGCAGCCACTCTAGCGGTAGCACAGATACGCAGTATTTT	CASSHSSGSTDTQYF
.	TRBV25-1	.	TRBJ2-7	TGTGCCAGCAGTGGTGTTGTTCTAGCTGCTGAAGAGCAGTACTTC	CASSGVVLAAEEQYF
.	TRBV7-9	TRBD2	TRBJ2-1	TGTGCCAGCAGCTTAATTAGCGATAGCGGGAAAAATGAGCAGTTCTTC	CASSLISDSGKNEQFF
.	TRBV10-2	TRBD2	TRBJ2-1	TGCGCCAGCAGTGTACTAGCGGACAATGAGCAGTTCTTC	CASSVLADNEQFF
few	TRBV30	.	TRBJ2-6	TGTGCCTGGAGTGTCCCGGCAGGGAATGGGGCCCACGTCCTGACTTTC	CAWSVPAGNGAHVLTF
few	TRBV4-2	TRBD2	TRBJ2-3	TGTGCCAGCAGCCAAGAGCGGGGGGGCCCAGATACGCAGTATTTT	CASSQERGGPDTQYF
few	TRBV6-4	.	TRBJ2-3	TGTGCCAGCAGTGCCGGGACTAGCACAGATACGCAGTATTTT	CASSAGTSTDTQYF
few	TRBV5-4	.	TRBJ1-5	TGTGCCAGCAGCCAAGAACAGTCCAATCAGCCCCAGCATTTT	CASSQEQSNQPQHF
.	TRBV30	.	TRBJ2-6	TGTGCCTGGACTGTACCGTCAGGGAATGGGGCCAACGTCCTGACTTTT	CAWTVPSGNGANVLTF